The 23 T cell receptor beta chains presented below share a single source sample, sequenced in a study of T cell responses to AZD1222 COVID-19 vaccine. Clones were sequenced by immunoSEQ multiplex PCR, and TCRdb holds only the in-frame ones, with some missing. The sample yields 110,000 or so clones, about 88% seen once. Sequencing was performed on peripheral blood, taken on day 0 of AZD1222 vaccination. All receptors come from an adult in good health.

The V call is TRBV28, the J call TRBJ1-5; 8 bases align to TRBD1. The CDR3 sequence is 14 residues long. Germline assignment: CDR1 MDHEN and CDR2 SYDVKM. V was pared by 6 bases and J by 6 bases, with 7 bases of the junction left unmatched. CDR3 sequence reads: CASRTGTGGQPQHF. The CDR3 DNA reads TGTGCCAGCAGGACCGGGACAGGTGGTCAGCCCCAGCATTTT.

Here the CDR3 DNA reads TGCGCCAGCAGCTTGCTCACCGGGGAGCTGTTTTTT. As protein: CASSLLTGELFF. The chain joins TRBV5-1 to TRBJ2-2; no clear D gene. V was cut by 1 base and J by 4 bases, with 2 bases left in between. This CDR3 is 12 amino acids long. The V gene's germline CDR1 is SGHRS and CDR2 YFSETQ.

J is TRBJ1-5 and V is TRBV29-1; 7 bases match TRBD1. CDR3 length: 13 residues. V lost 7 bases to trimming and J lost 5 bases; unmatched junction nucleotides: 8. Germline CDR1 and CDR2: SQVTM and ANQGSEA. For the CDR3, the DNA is TGCAGCGCGACGACAGGGCGCGATCAGCCCCAGCATTTT. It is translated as CSATTGRDQPQHF.

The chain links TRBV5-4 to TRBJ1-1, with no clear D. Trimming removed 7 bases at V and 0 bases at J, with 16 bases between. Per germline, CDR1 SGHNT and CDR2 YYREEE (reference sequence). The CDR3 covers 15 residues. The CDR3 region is CASSQATGMNTEAFF. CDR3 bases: TGTGCCAGCTCTCAGGCTACTGGCATGAACACTGAAGCTTTCTTT.

CDR3: CASSFTFRDRDGNTEAFF. DNA for the CDR3: TGTGCCAGCAGCTTTACTTTCCGGGACAGGGATGGGAACACTGAAGCTTTCTTT. The chain joins TRBV7-9 to TRBJ1-1, with 9 bases aligning to TRBD1. V was clipped by 3 bases and J by 1 base; unmatched bases: 12. There are 18 residues in the CDR3. CDR1 is SEHNR and CDR2 is FQNEAQ in the germline V gene (reference sequence).

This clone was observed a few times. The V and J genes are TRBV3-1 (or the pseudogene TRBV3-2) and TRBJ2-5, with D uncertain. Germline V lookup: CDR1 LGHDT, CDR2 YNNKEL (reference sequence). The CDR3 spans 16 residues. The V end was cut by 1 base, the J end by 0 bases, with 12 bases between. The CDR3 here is CASSQATSTNQETQYF. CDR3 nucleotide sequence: TGTGCCAGCAGCCAAGCGACGTCGACCAACCAAGAGACCCAGTACTTC.

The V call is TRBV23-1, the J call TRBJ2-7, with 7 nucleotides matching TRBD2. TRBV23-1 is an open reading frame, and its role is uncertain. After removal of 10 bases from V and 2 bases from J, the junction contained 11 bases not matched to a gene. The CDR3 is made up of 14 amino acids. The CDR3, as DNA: TGCGCCACCCCCTGGCGGGAGCCCACCTACGAGCAGTACGTC. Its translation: CATPWREPTYEQYV.

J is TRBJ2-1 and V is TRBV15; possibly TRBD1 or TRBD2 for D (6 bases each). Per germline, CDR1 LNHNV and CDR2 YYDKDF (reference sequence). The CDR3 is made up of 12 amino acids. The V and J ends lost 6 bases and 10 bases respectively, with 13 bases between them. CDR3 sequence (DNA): TGTGCCACCAGGGGGGGCACGGCGGAGCAGTTCTTC. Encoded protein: CATRGGTAEQFF. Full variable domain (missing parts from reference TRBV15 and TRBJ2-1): DAMVIQNPRYQVTQFGKPVTLSCSQTLNHNVMYWYQQKSSQAPKLLFHYYDKDFNNEADTPDNFQSRRPNTSFCFLDIRSPGLGDTAMYLCATRGGTAEQFFGPGTRLTVL.

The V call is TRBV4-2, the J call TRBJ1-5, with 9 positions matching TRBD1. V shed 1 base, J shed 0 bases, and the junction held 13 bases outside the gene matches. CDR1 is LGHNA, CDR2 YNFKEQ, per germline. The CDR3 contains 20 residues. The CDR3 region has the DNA TGTGCCAGCAGCCAAGGACCGGGACAGGGTACGGTAGATAGCAATCAGCCCCAGCATTTT. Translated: CASSQGPGQGTVDSNQPQHF.

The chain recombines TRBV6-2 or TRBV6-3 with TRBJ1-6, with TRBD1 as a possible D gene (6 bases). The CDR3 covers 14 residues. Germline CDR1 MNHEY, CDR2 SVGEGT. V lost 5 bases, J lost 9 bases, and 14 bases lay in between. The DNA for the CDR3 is TGTGCCAGCAGTCCGTTTGGGGGGCTTTCACCCCTCCACTTT. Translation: CASSPFGGLSPLHF.

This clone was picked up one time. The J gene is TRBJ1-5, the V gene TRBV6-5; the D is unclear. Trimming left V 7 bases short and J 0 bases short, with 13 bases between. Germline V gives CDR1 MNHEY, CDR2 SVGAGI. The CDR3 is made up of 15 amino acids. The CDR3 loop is CASTPTQNSNQPQHF. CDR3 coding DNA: TGTGCCAGCACGCCTACCCAGAATAGCAATCAGCCCCAGCATTTT.

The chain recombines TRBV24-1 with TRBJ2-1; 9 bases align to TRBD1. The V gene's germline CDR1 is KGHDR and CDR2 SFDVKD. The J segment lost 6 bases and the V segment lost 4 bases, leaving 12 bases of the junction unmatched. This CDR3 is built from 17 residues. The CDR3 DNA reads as TGTGCCACCAGTGACCGCCGGGGGGACAGGGCAGGCAATGAGCAGTTCTTC. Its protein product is CATSDRRGDRAGNEQFF.

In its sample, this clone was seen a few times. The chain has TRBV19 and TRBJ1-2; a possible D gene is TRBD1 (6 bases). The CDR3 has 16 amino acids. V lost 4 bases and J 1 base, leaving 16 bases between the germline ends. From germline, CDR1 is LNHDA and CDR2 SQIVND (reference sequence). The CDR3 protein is CASSKRTERLNYGYTF. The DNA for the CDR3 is TGTGCCAGTAGTAAGAGGACAGAACGGCTTAACTATGGCTACACCTTC.

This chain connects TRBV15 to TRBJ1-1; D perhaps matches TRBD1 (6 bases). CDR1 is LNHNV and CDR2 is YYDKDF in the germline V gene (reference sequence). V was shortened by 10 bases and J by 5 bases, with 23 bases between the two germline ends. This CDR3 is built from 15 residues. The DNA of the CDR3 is TGTGCCAATTCGGGTTCGCGGGGGGCGCGTACTGAAGCTTTCTTT. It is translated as CANSGSRGARTEAFF.

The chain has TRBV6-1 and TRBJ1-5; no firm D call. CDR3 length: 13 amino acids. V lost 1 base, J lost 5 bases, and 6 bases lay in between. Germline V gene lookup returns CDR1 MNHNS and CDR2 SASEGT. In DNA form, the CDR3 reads TGTGCCAGCAGTGAAGGGCCTTATCAGCCCCAGCATTTT. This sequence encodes CASSEGPYQPQHF.

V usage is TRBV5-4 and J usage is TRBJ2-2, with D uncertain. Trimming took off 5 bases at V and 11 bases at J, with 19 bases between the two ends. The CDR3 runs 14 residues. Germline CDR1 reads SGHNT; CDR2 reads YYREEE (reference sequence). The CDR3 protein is CASSTFGFGGELFF. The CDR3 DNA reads TGTGCCAGCAGTACCTTTGGGTTTGGCGGAGAGCTGTTTTTT.

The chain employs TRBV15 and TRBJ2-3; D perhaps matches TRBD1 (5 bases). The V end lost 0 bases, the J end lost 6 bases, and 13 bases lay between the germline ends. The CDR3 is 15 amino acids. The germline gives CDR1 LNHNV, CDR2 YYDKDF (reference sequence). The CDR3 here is CATSREMTAGDTQYF. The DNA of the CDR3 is TGTGCCACCAGCAGAGAAATGACAGCCGGGGATACGCAGTATTTT.

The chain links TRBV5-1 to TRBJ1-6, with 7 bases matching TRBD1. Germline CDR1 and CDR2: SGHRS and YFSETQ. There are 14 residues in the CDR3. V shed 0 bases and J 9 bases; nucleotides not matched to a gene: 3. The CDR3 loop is CASSLGAGGSPLHF. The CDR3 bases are TGCGCCAGCAGCTTGGGGGCAGGGGGTTCACCCCTCCACTTT.

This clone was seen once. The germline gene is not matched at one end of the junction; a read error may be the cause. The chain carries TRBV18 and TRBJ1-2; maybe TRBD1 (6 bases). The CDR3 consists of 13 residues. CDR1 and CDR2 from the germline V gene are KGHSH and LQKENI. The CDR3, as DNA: TGTGCCAGCGGGAGGGGGGACCCCGATCCCCCAGACTTC. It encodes CASGRGDPDPPDF.

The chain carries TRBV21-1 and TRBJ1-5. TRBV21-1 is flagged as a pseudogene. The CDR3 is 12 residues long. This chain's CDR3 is CASSKARQPQHF. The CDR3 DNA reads TGTGCCAGCAGCAAAGCGAGGCAGCCCCAGCATTTT.

The CDR3 protein is CASSPGTSGVETQYF. In nucleotides, the CDR3 is TGTGCCAGCAGCCCAGGGACTAGCGGGGTCGAGACCCAGTACTTC. V is TRBV9 and J is TRBJ2-5, with TRBD2 matching over 13 bases. This CDR3 region has 15 residues. V was clipped by 4 bases and J by 5 bases; unmatched bases: 5. Germline V CDR1 and CDR2: SGDLS, YYNGEE. The whole variable domain, remainder taken from reference TRBV9 and TRBJ2-5, is DSGVTQTPKHLITATGQRVTLRCSPRSGDLSVYWYQQSLDQGLQFLIQYYNGEERAKGNILERFSAQQFPDLHSELNLSSLELGDSALYFCASSPGTSGVETQYFGPGTRLLVL.

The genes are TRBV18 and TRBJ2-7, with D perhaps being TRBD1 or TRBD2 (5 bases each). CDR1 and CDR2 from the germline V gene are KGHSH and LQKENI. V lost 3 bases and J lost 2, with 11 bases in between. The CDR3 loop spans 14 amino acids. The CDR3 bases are TGTGCCAGCTCACCCGGGGCGAATACCTACGAGCAGTACTTC. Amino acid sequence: CASSPGANTYEQYF.

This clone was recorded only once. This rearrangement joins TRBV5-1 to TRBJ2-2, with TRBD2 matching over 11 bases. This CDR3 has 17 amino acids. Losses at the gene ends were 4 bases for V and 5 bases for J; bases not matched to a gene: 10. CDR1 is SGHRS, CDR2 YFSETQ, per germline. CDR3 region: CASSTILAGGVTGELFF. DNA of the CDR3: TGCGCCAGCAGCACTATCCTAGCGGGAGGAGTGACCGGGGAGCTGTTTTTT.